Below are 8 T cell receptor beta chains sequenced from a single sample in a study of human T cells and chemical hapten exposure. TCRdb processed the RACE reads anew with MiXCR; each CDR3 protein has one entry. The top ten hold less than 3% of the sample, which has 150,000 to 200,000 distinct CDR3 sequences, 25% to 30% seen once. Time point here: pre-sensitization, week 0. Treatment given: therapeutic diphenylcyclopropenone sensitization with weekly scalp DPC. This material consisted of whole blood, taken in connection with sensitization to the hapten diphenylcyclopropenone (DPC). Receptor source: a woman in her 30s with alopecia areata. Some clones in this sample may be carry-over from other donors' samples.

The chain links TRBV9 to TRBJ2-5; 8 bases map to TRBD2. The germline CDR1 and CDR2 sequences are SGDLS and YYNGEE. The CDR3 spans 16 residues. J was trimmed by 5 bases and V by 0 bases; bases with no gene match: 9. CDR3 coding DNA: TGTGCCAGCAGCGTAGGGGCCGGGGGGGCAATCGAGACCCAGTACTTC. Protein sequence: CASSVGAGGAIETQYF.

The chain links TRBV29-1 to TRBJ2-7; the D is unclear. Looked up from germline, CDR1 is SQVTM and CDR2 is ANQGSEA. V was cut by 6 bases and J by 2 bases, with 11 bases left in between. The CDR3 is 12 residues long. CDR3 coding DNA: TGCAGCGTGTCGACACCACCCTACGAGCAGTACTTC. Its translation: CSVSTPPYEQYF.

CDR3 residues: CASSPPGTAGNTIYF. DNA of the CDR3: TGTGCCAGCAGCCCCCCAGGGACAGCTGGAAACACCATATATTTT. The chain carries TRBV7-6 and TRBJ1-3; 7 nucleotides line up with TRBD1. V dropped 5 bases and J dropped 2; count of bases not matched to a gene: 6. The germline V gene encodes CDR1 SGHVS and CDR2 FNYEAQ. The CDR3 sequence is 15 residues long.

This chain links TRBV5-1 with TRBJ2-7; D could derive from TRBD1 or TRBD2 (5 bases each). The germline V and J ends were trimmed by 9 bases and 0 bases, with 16 bases remaining between them. CDR1 and CDR2 from the germline V gene are SGHRS and YFSETQ. The CDR3 contains 14 residues. CDR3 region: CATKDEGSSYEQYF. The CDR3, as DNA: TGCGCCACCAAAGACGAGGGGAGCTCCTACGAGCAGTACTTC. Full variable domain (rest looked up from reference TRBV5-1 and TRBJ2-7): KAGVTQTPRYLIKTRGQQVTLSCSPISGHRSVSWYQQTPGQGLQFLFEYFSETQRNKGNFPGRFSGRQFSNSRSEMNVSTLELGDSALYLCATKDEGSSYEQYFGPGTRLTVT.

This clonotype has ten or more counts. This chain links TRBV7-8 with TRBJ2-5; D not certain. Germline V lookup: CDR1 SGHVS, CDR2 FQNEAQ. With 5 bases removed from V and 1 base from J, the gap between germline ends came to 11 bases. This CDR3 is built from 14 residues. CDR3 bases: TGTGCCAGCAGCCCCCCCGGTCTCCAAGAGACCCAGTACTTC. Translating it yields CASSPPGLQETQYF.

This chain connects TRBV28 to TRBJ1-1, with D unresolved. The germline V gene encodes CDR1 MDHEN and CDR2 SYDVKM. CDR3 length equals 11 residues. Trimming shortened V by 6 bases and J by 1 base, and 3 bases separated the two germline ends. CDR3 in DNA: TGTGCCAGCAGAACGAACACTGAAGCTTTCTTT. Translated: CASRTNTEAFF.

This clonotype was picked up a small number of times. The chain employs TRBV11-3 and TRBJ1-3; D is uncertain. Germline lookup yields CDR1 SGHNT and CDR2 YENEEA. The CDR3 length is 12 residues. Trimming pared 4 bases from V and 3 bases from J, leaving 4 bases between. CDR3 amino acids: CASSYYGNTIYF. The DNA for the CDR3 is TGTGCCAGCAGCTACTATGGAAACACCATATATTTT.

The chain is built from TRBV20-1 and TRBJ2-3; D remains ambiguous. Trimming shortened V by 5 bases and J by 4 bases, and 10 bases separated the two germline ends. CDR1 and CDR2 from the germline V gene are DFQATT and SNEGSKA (reference sequence). CDR3 size: 12 residues. The CDR3 DNA follows: TGCAGTGCTTCCTTTCCCCCAGATACGCAGTATTTT. It specifies CSASFPPDTQYF.